Listed here is a single TCR beta chain. Its target is not known. The sample is drawn from a study of blood T cells in healthy people across ages. The study, taken as a whole, reports: A greater number of naive CD4+ cells and higher diversity distinguished long-lived donors from aged donors.

Primers used in a second PCR of about 6 to 11 cycles were a sample-barcoded 5' primer and a J-beta primer mix. Using its own MiXCR run on the 5' RACE reads, TCRdb lists one record per CDR3 protein. The sample contains about 1,400,000 distinct CDR3 sequences, almost 60% of which appear only once. This CDR3 has 19 residues. Germline loops: CDR1 SGHTA, CDR2 FQGNSA. This chain links TRBV7-2 with TRBJ2-7; 8 positions agree with TRBD1. The J call may be mistaken, given a closer DNA end match to TRBJ2-5. The sequence derives from a man aged 18 to 30 in good health. Specimen: blood. CDR3 sequence: CASSNPIQGAPGLGETQYF. DNA for the CDR3: TGTGCCAGCAGCAACCCTATCCAGGGGGCGCCGGGATTAGGGGAGACCCAGTACTTC.